Listed here are 21 T cell receptor beta chains from one sample, sequenced in a study of PD-L1 blockade in urothelial cancer. As for time point: pretreatment peripheral blood. Produced via immunoSEQ multiplex PCR; TCRdb's table is partial and in-frame only. This sample has about 130,000 clones, with 65% to 85% found just once. The starting material was PBMCs, obtained around atezolizumab (anti-PD-L1) treatment. The origin of the receptors is a middle-aged man with urothelial cancer.

The chain employs TRBV9 and TRBJ1-3; 12 nucleotides line up with TRBD1. This CDR3 has 15 amino acids. V trimming: 10 bases; J trimming: 5 bases; junction bases outside the gene matches: 10. Germline CDR1 reads SGDLS; CDR2 reads YYNGEE. The CDR3 reads CASSGTGGLRNTIYF. The CDR3 DNA reads as TGTGCCTCCTCCGGGACAGGGGGCCTACGAAACACCATATATTTT.

The V call is TRBV7-9, the J call TRBJ2-2, with a possible D match to TRBD1 (6 bases). Germline V gene lookup returns CDR1 SEHNR and CDR2 FQNEAQ (reference sequence). This CDR3 has 15 residues. Trimming shortened V by 5 bases and J by 5 bases, and 15 bases separated the two germline ends. DNA of the CDR3: TGTGCCAGCAGCATGACGGGACAAAATACCGGGGAGCTGTTTTTT. This encodes CASSMTGQNTGELFF.

DNA for the CDR3: TGTGCCAGCGGACTAGCGGGAACCGGGGAGCTGTTTTTT. Its translation: CASGLAGTGELFF. The rearrangement joins TRBV2 to TRBJ2-2; 12 bases line up with TRBD2. V was clipped by 8 bases and J by 5 bases; unmatched bases: 0. Germline CDR1 is SNHLY and CDR2 is FYNNEI. The CDR3 is 13 residues long.

The CDR3 protein is CASSSRGIDYGYTF. The CDR3 DNA is TGTGCCAGCAGTTCCAGGGGAATAGACTATGGCTACACCTTC. The rearrangement joins TRBV27 to TRBJ1-2, with D maybe TRBD1 (6 bases). Trimming took off 4 bases at V and 3 bases at J, with 12 bases between the two ends. Germline CDR1 and CDR2: MNHEY and SMNVEV (reference sequence). The CDR3 loop spans 14 amino acids.

The chain links TRBV9 to TRBJ2-3; TRBD2 aligns across 10 bases. CDR1 and CDR2 (germline): SGDLS, YYNGEE. V lost 4 bases and J lost 0; bases outside the gene matches: 8. This CDR3 has 17 residues. In DNA form, the CDR3 reads TGTGCCAGCAGCATAAGCGGGAGGGGTTGGAGCACAGATACGCAGTATTTT. This translates into CASSISGRGWSTDTQYF.

This clone was found once. The chain combines TRBV7-6 with TRBJ1-4, with unresolved D. The germline V gene has CDR1 SGHVS and CDR2 FNYEAQ. The CDR3 has 12 amino acids. Trimming pared 3 bases from V and 4 bases from J, leaving 3 bases between. The CDR3 region is CASSFSNEKLFF. CDR3 DNA sequence: TGTGCCAGCAGCTTTAGTAATGAAAAACTGTTTTTT.

Of note for this clone: Additional DNA sequences in this sample encode the identical CDR3. The chain has TRBV10-1 and TRBJ2-2; D not resolved. V was shortened by 3 bases and J by 8 bases, with 4 bases between the two germline ends. The V gene's germline CDR1 is WNHNN and CDR2 SYGVQD (reference sequence). The CDR3 sequence is 11 residues long. The CDR3 loop is CASSELGELFF. For the CDR3, the DNA is TGCGCCAGCAGTGAATTAGGGGAGCTGTTTTTT.

The chain links TRBV2 to TRBJ2-5; 9 nucleotides line up with TRBD2. This CDR3 is 14 amino acids long. Trimming removed 7 bases from V and 7 bases from J; junction bases left unmatched: 10. CDR1 is SNHLY, CDR2 FYNNEI, per germline. In DNA, the CDR3 is TGTGCCAGCAAGCCTAGCGGGACGTTTGGGACCCAGTACTTC. Protein product: CASKPSGTFGTQYF.

The chain links TRBV12-5 to TRBJ2-1; 8 nucleotides line up with TRBD1. Trimming took 0 bases from V and 6 from J; bases not matched to a gene: 7. CDR1 and CDR2 (germline): LGHNT, FRNRAP. This CDR3 is 16 amino acids long. DNA of the CDR3: TGTGCTAGTGGTTTGGTAACAGGGGGACCATCCAATGAGCAGTTCTTC. This sequence encodes CASGLVTGGPSNEQFF. The whole variable domain, remainder taken from reference TRBV12-5 and TRBJ2-1, is DARVTQTPRHKVTEMGQEVTMRCQPILGHNTVFWYRQTMMQGLELLAYFRNRAPLDDSGMPKDRFSAEMPDATLATLKIQPSEPRDSAVYFCASGLVTGGPSNEQFFGPGTRLTVL.

The chain carries TRBV19 and TRBJ1-2, with D possibly matching TRBD1 (6 bases). Germline CDR1 LNHDA, CDR2 SQIVND (reference sequence). Trimming removed 8 bases at V and 4 bases at J, with 17 bases between. The CDR3 runs to 14 residues. CDR3 coding DNA: TGTGCCAGTCGACTTTCAGGGGCGGGCTATGGCTACACCTTC. It encodes CASRLSGAGYGYTF.

V and J are TRBV5-1 and TRBJ2-1, with 11 bases identical to TRBD2. The germline V gene has CDR1 SGHRS and CDR2 YFSETQ. V was pared by 5 bases and J by 5 bases, with 6 bases of the junction left unmatched. The CDR3 runs to 15 residues. CDR3 loop: CASRVVAGGDNEQFF. CDR3 DNA: TGCGCCAGCAGGGTGGTAGCGGGAGGGGACAATGAGCAGTTCTTC.

The V and J genes are TRBV14 and TRBJ2-1, with 12 nucleotides matching TRBD2. CDR1 SGHDN and CDR2 FVKESK come from the germline V gene. The CDR3 sequence is 18 residues long. With V trimmed by 0 bases and J by 8 bases, 11 bases remained unmatched. The CDR3 here is CASSQESPTSGSLYEQFF. CDR3 DNA: TGTGCCAGCAGCCAAGAATCGCCGACTAGCGGGAGTCTGTATGAGCAGTTCTTC. The entire variable domain, with the rest obtained from reference TRBV14 and TRBJ2-1, is as follows: EAGVTQFPSHSVIEKGQTVTLRCDPISGHDNLYWYRRVMGKEIKFLLHFVKESKQDESGMPNNRFLAERTGGTYSTLKVQPAELEDSGVYFCASSQESPTSGSLYEQFFGPGTRLTVL.

The J gene is TRBJ1-4, the V gene TRBV7-6, with TRBD1 identical over 9 bases. The ends lost 4 bases at V and 3 bases at J; junction bases unmatched: 3. Per the germline V gene, CDR1 is SGHVS and CDR2 is FNYEAQ. This CDR3 has 15 amino acids. Here the CDR3 DNA reads TGTGCCAGCAGCTCCAGACAGGGGGCTAATGAAAAACTGTTTTTT. Translating gives CASSSRQGANEKLFF. Filled out from reference TRBV7-6 and TRBJ1-4, the complete variable domain reads GAGVSQSPRYKVTKRGQDVALRCDPISGHVSLYWYRQALGQGPEFLTYFNYEAQQDKSGLPNDRFSAERPEGSISTLTIQRTEQRDSAMYRCASSSRQGANEKLFFGSGTQLSVL.

This chain uses TRBV19 with TRBJ2-7, with D possibly TRBD1 on 6 matching bases. The V gene lost 5 bases and the J gene lost 0 bases, with 17 bases spanning the gap. Germline-derived CDR1 and CDR2 are LNHDA and SQIVND (reference sequence). This CDR3 has 16 amino acids. The CDR3 DNA reads as TGTGCCAGTAGTCTTAATCCGACAGGTCCCTCCTACGAGCAGTACTTC. It is translated as CASSLNPTGPSYEQYF. Full variable domain (rest looked up from reference TRBV19 and TRBJ2-7): DGGITQSPKYLFRKEGQNVTLSCEQNLNHDAMYWYRQDPGQGLRLIYYSQIVNDFQKGDIAEGYSVSREKKESFPLTVTSAQKNPTAFYLCASSLNPTGPSYEQYFGPGTRLTVT.

This clone was seen only a few times. The chain has TRBV5-1 and TRBJ2-3, with a possible D match to TRBD1 (6 bases). V was clipped by 2 bases and J by 2 bases, with 18 bases between them. Germline-derived CDR1 and CDR2 are SGHRS and YFSETQ. The CDR3 has 17 residues. CDR3 sequence reads: CASSLIPRTENTDTQYF. CDR3 sequence (DNA): TGCGCCAGCAGCTTAATCCCGCGGACAGAGAACACAGATACGCAGTATTTT.

The chain combines TRBV9 with TRBJ2-5, with TRBD1 as a possible D gene (6 bases). V lost 2 bases and J 5 bases, leaving 13 bases between the germline ends. Germline loops: CDR1 SGDLS, CDR2 YYNGEE. The CDR3 has 14 amino acids. CDR3 sequence reads: CASSVLGGSETQYF. The CDR3 coding sequence is TGTGCCAGCAGCGTCCTAGGGGGATCGGAGACCCAGTACTTC.

This clone was found once. This chain joins TRBV14 and TRBJ2-4; 7 bases line up with TRBD2. This CDR3 is built from 15 residues. After removal of 1 base from V and 8 bases from J, the junction contained 8 bases not matched to a gene. Per germline, CDR1 SGHDN and CDR2 FVKESK. In nucleotides, the CDR3 is TGTGCCAGCAGCCAAGGAATTGGGACTATCGACATTCAGTACTTC. Translation gives CASSQGIGTIDIQYF.

Here the CDR3 DNA reads TGTGCCAGCAGTGTCTCCCAGGGGAGAAACTATGGCTACACCTTC. As protein: CASSVSQGRNYGYTF. This chain connects TRBV2 to TRBJ1-2; D is perhaps TRBD1 (6 bases). V lost 4 bases to trimming and J lost 2 bases, with 14 bases between them. This CDR3 is 15 amino acids long. Germline CDR1 reads SNHLY; CDR2 reads FYNNEI.

DNA for the CDR3: TGCGCCAGCAGCCTAACTTTTAGCTCCTACGAGCAGTACTTC. It yields the protein CASSLTFSSYEQYF. This chain uses TRBV5-1 with TRBJ2-7; D gene ambiguous. CDR1 and CDR2 from the germline V gene are SGHRS and YFSETQ. This CDR3 is built from 14 residues. Trimming stripped 4 bases from V and 0 bases from J, with 11 bases between.

This clone has a handful of counts. This sequence joins TRBV30 and TRBJ1-1; D may be TRBD1 (5 bases). This CDR3 is 13 amino acids long. The V end lost 3 bases, the J end lost 4 bases, and 12 bases lay between the germline ends. Looked up from germline, CDR1 is GTSNPN and CDR2 is SVGIG (reference sequence). The chain's CDR3 is CAWRNQGVTEAFF. Here the CDR3 DNA reads TGTGCCTGGAGGAACCAGGGTGTCACTGAAGCTTTCTTT. The whole variable domain, remainder taken from reference TRBV30 and TRBJ1-1, is SQTIHQWPATLVQPVGSPLSLECTVEGTSNPNLYWYRQAAGRGLQLLFYSVGIGQISSEVPQNLSASRPQDRQFILSSKKLLLSDSGFYLCAWRNQGVTEAFFGQGTRLTVV.

The chain links TRBV28 to TRBJ2-7; 7 positions match TRBD2. Trimming cost V 7 bases and J 1 base; bases outside gene matches: 7. The CDR3 is 14 amino acids. The germline V gene encodes CDR1 MDHEN and CDR2 SYDVKM. CDR3 residues: CASTPGGGSYEQYF. The CDR3 region has the DNA TGTGCCAGCACTCCTGGGGGGGGTTCCTACGAGCAGTACTTC.